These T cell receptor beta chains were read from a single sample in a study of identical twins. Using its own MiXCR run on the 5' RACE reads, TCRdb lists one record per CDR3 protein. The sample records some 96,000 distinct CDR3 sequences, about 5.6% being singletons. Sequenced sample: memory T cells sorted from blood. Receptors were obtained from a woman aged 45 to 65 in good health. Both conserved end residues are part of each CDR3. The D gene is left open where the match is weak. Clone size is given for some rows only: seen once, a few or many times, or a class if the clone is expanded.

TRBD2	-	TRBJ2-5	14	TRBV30	CAWVFGGSGETQYF	TGTGCCTGGGTCTTCGGGGGGAGCGGAGAGACCCAGTACTTC
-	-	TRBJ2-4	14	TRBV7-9	CASTLGAKENIQYF	TGTGCCAGCACCCTTGGGGCCAAGGAGAACATTCAGTACTTC
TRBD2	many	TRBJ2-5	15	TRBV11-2	CASSSSGGHQETQYF	TGTGCCAGCAGCTCCAGCGGGGGACACCAAGAGACCCAGTACTTC
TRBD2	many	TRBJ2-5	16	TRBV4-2	CASSLLAGGGQETQYF	TGTGCCAGCAGCCTACTAGCGGGAGGCGGGCAAGAGACCCAGTACTTC
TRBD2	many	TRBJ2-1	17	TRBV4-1	CASSQSWEGSGSNEQFF	TGCGCCAGCAGCCAGTCATGGGAGGGGAGCGGGAGCAATGAGCAGTTCTTC
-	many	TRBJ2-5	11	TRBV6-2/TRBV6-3	CASSRDETQYF	TGTGCCAGCAGCCGCGACGAGACCCAGTACTTC
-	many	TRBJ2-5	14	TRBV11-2	CASSLAGARETQYF	TGTGCCAGCAGCTTAGCGGGAGCGAGGGAGACCCAGTACTTC
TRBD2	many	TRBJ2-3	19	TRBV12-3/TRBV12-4	CASSDSLGGRHGVSDTQYF	TGTGCCAGCAGTGACTCCCTCGGCGGGAGGCATGGAGTTTCAGATACGCAGTATTTT
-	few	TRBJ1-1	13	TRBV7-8	CASTRGKGTEAFF	TGTGCCAGCACTAGGGGCAAAGGCACTGAAGCTTTCTTT
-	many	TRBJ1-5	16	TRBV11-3	CASSANRGGLNQPQHF	TGTGCCAGCAGCGCTAATAGAGGGGGGCTCAATCAGCCCCAGCATTTT